These 29 T cell receptor beta chains were all obtained from the same sample, sequenced in a study of cytomegalovirus exposure and HLA in healthy donors. In the PCR, 60 Vbeta and 13 Jbeta primers were used. Profiled with immunoSEQ multiplex PCR; TCRdb holds only in-frame clones, not every one. The sample holds some 30,000 clones, roughly 89% seen once. The specimen sequenced was PBMCs. Source of these receptors: a boy between 5 and 17 years old in good health and CMV-seronegative.

This clone was detected a few times. This sequence joins TRBV10-1 and TRBJ1-1; the match to TRBD1 covers 9 bases. V trimming: 5 bases; J trimming: 4 bases; junction bases outside the gene matches: 8. There are 15 residues in the CDR3. The V gene's germline CDR1 is WNHNN and CDR2 SYGVQD (reference sequence). As DNA, the CDR3 is TGCGCCAGCAGTAAGGGACAGGGAAAGGGCACTGAAGCTTTCTTT. This encodes CASSKGQGKGTEAFF.

This clone was picked up a small number of times. The chain employs TRBV6-5 and TRBJ1-4; D is perhaps TRBD1 (6 bases). V lost 0 bases and J 10 bases, leaving 9 bases between the germline ends. The germline gives CDR1 MNHEY, CDR2 SVGAGI. CDR3 length: 13 amino acids. The CDR3 region is CASSYSTGGKLFF. DNA of the CDR3: TGTGCCAGCAGTTACTCGACAGGAGGAAAACTGTTTTTT.

The V gene is TRBV11-3, the J gene TRBJ2-3; possible D gene TRBD1, 5 bases. This CDR3 has 15 amino acids. Germline values: CDR1 SGHNT, CDR2 YENEEA. The ends were cut back, 2 bases at V and 6 bases at J, with 15 bases in the middle. CDR3 sequence: CASSLTGAVWDTQYF. The CDR3 nucleotides read TGTGCCAGCAGCTTAACAGGTGCGGTGTGGGATACGCAGTATTTT.

This chain joins TRBV7-2 and TRBJ2-7; tentative D call: TRBD1 (6 bases). With 1 base removed from V and 6 bases from J, the gap between germline ends came to 13 bases. CDR1 SGHTA and CDR2 FQGNSA come from the germline V gene. This CDR3 is built from 14 residues. The CDR3 bases are TGTGCCAGCAGCTTAGGGGACATACGCGGCGAGCAGTACTTC. Residues: CASSLGDIRGEQYF. The full variable domain, its missing parts supplied by reference TRBV7-2 and TRBJ2-7, is GAGVSQSPSNKVTEKGKDVELRCDPISGHTALYWYRQSLGQGLEFLIYFQGNSAPDKSGLPSDRFSAERTGGSVSTLTIQRTQQEDSAVYLCASSLGDIRGEQYFGPGTRLTVT.

The genes are TRBV5-1 and TRBJ2-1; 7 bases fit TRBD1. The J segment lost 3 bases and the V segment lost 5 bases, leaving 8 bases of the junction unmatched. The CDR3 consists of 15 residues. Germline-derived CDR1 and CDR2 are SGHRS and YFSETQ. CDR3 residues: CASRRIRQGYNEQFF. DNA of the CDR3: TGCGCCAGCAGAAGAATTCGACAGGGCTACAATGAGCAGTTCTTC.

The chain employs TRBV7-8 and TRBJ1-6; 8 bases are shared with TRBD1. CDR1 and CDR2 (germline): SGHVS, FQNEAQ. The CDR3 covers 16 residues. V trimming: 1 base; J trimming: 7 bases; junction bases outside the gene matches: 6. The chain's CDR3 is CASSLGRTGRNSPLHF. CDR3 DNA sequence: TGTGCCAGCAGCTTAGGGAGGACAGGGAGGAATTCACCCCTCCACTTT.

Concerning this clone: Other DNA sequences of this sample code for an identical CDR3. The chain joins TRBV7-9 to TRBJ2-7; the match to TRBD1 covers 8 bases. The trim removed 5 bases at V and 3 bases at J, leaving 3 bases unmatched. Germline CDR1 SEHNR, CDR2 FQNEAQ (reference sequence). The CDR3 covers 13 residues. For the CDR3, the DNA is TGTGCCAGCAGCCCAGGACAGGGCTACGAGCAGTACTTC. It specifies CASSPGQGYEQYF.

The CDR3 nucleotides read TGTGCCAGCTCACCAAACTTGGGGGTTACCCTGACAGGGCCCAATGAGCAGTTCTTC. Translation: CASSPNLGVTLTGPNEQFF. This rearrangement joins TRBV18 to TRBJ2-1; 7 bases map to TRBD1. This CDR3 is 19 amino acids long. The V segment lost 2 bases and the J segment 6 bases; nucleotides outside the gene matches: 19. CDR1 KGHSH and CDR2 LQKENI come from the germline V gene. The entire variable domain, with the rest obtained from reference TRBV18 and TRBJ2-1, is as follows: NAGVMQNPRHLVRRRGQEARLRCSPMKGHSHVYWYRQLPEEGLKFMVYLQKENIIDESGMPKERFSAEFPKEGPSILRIQQVVRGDSAAYFCASSPNLGVTLTGPNEQFFGPGTRLTVL.

The chain employs TRBV19 and TRBJ2-6; D call uncertain. V dropped 4 bases and J dropped 4 bases, with 8 bases sitting between them. This CDR3 has 14 residues. Germline V CDR1 and CDR2: LNHDA, SQIVND (reference sequence). Written as DNA, the CDR3 is TGTGCCAGTAGTAAGGAGACCGGGGCCAACGTCCTGACTTTC. This gives the protein CASSKETGANVLTF.

The V call is TRBV28, the J call TRBJ2-7; perhaps TRBD2 as D (5 bases). From germline, CDR1 is MDHEN and CDR2 SYDVKM. CDR3 length: 23 residues. V was shortened by 3 bases and J by 4 bases, with 40 bases between the two germline ends. The CDR3 is CASSLRTVTNTSPIPQLGYEQYF. The DNA for the CDR3 is TGTGCCAGCAGTTTGCGGACGGTGACTAACACTAGTCCCATTCCCCAACTAGGATACGAGCAGTACTTC.

J is TRBJ2-1 and V is TRBV29-1; 11 bases match TRBD2. The CDR3 has 12 residues. Per the germline V gene, CDR1 is SQVTM and CDR2 is ANQGSEA. V was pared by 1 base and J by 12 bases, with 2 bases of the junction left unmatched. CDR3 protein: CSVEVLAGGQFF. The CDR3 DNA sequence: TGCAGCGTTGAAGTCCTAGCGGGGGGGCAGTTCTTC.

The rearrangement uses TRBV30 and TRBJ2-5; 9 positions agree with TRBD1. CDR1 and CDR2 (germline): GTSNPN, SVGIG (reference sequence). With 1 base clipped from V and 2 bases from J, the junction kept 2 bases outside the gene matches. The CDR3 contains 14 residues. The CDR3 sequence: CAWSATGGQETQYF. The CDR3 DNA reads TGTGCCTGGAGTGCGACAGGGGGACAAGAGACCCAGTACTTC.

The chain uses TRBV10-1 and TRBJ2-7, with a tentative D call TRBD2 (5 bases). This CDR3 is 14 amino acids long. The germline V and J ends were trimmed by 7 bases and 1 base, with 14 bases remaining between them. Germline V gene sequence: CDR1 WNHNN, CDR2 SYGVQD (reference sequence). CDR3 bases: TGCGCCAGCACAGGACTGAGAGGGTCCTACGAGCAGTACTTC. It codes for CASTGLRGSYEQYF.

CDR3 in amino acids: CATSSPRLAGSYNEQFF. CDR3 nucleotide sequence: TGTGCCACCAGCAGTCCCCGACTAGCGGGGTCCTACAATGAGCAGTTCTTC. V usage is TRBV15 and J usage is TRBJ2-1; 11 positions match TRBD2. This CDR3 region has 17 residues. V was pared by 3 bases and J by 1 base, with 5 bases of the junction left unmatched. CDR1 is LNHNV, CDR2 YYDKDF, per germline (reference sequence).

The CDR3 DNA sequence: TGTGCCAGCAGCTTAACGCGTTCGGGGGGGAGCACAGATACGCAGTATTTT. Its translation: CASSLTRSGGSTDTQYF. The chain joins TRBV7-3 to TRBJ2-3; 8 bases line up with TRBD2. The CDR3 covers 17 residues. Germline CDR1 SGHTA, CDR2 FQGTGA. V shed 0 bases and J 0 bases; nucleotides not matched to a gene: 5. Based on the CDR3 plus reference TRBV7-3 and TRBJ2-3, the full variable domain is GAGVSQTPSNKVTEKGKYVELRCDPISGHTALYWYRQSLGQGPEFLIYFQGTGAADDSGLPNDRFFAVRPEGSVSTLKIQRTERGDSAVYLCASSLTRSGGSTDTQYFGPGTRLTVL.

This rearrangement joins TRBV10-3 to TRBJ2-5; no clear D gene. The V end lost 5 bases, the J end lost 3 bases, and 4 bases lay between the germline ends. The length of the CDR3 is 11 residues. Germline CDR1 reads ENHRY; CDR2 reads SYGVKD. CDR3 loop: CAISTKETQYF. CDR3 DNA: TGTGCCATCAGTACAAAAGAGACCCAGTACTTC.

V is TRBV7-9 and J is TRBJ1-4; 9 bases line up with TRBD1. V shed 5 bases, J shed 8 bases, and the junction held 9 bases outside the gene matches. This CDR3 contains 15 residues. CDR1 SEHNR and CDR2 FQNEAQ come from the germline V gene (reference sequence). As DNA, the CDR3 is TGTGCCAGCAGCGGAGGGACAGGGTTGGACGAAAAACTGTTTTTT. Translated, it gives CASSGGTGLDEKLFF.

The chain couples TRBV18 to TRBJ2-1, with 9 bases that match TRBD1. CDR1 is KGHSH, CDR2 LQKENI, per germline. This CDR3 comprises 16 residues. Trimming took 3 bases from V and 4 from J; bases not matched to a gene: 7. The CDR3 protein is CASSPRAGQGYNEQFF. In nucleotides, the CDR3 is TGTGCCAGCTCACCCCGCGCGGGACAGGGATACAATGAGCAGTTCTTC. The full variable domain, completed using reference TRBV18 and TRBJ2-1, is NAGVMQNPRHLVRRRGQEARLRCSPMKGHSHVYWYRQLPEEGLKFMVYLQKENIIDESGMPKERFSAEFPKEGPSILRIQQVVRGDSAAYFCASSPRAGQGYNEQFFGPGTRLTVL.

The V gene is TRBV6-1, the J gene TRBJ2-7; a weak D match, TRBD2 (6 bases). Trimming took off 2 bases at V and 3 bases at J, with 11 bases between the two ends. The CDR3 has 14 residues. Germline loops: CDR1 MNHNS, CDR2 SASEGT. For the CDR3, the DNA is TGTGCCAGCAGTGAATGGCATAGCGGCTACGAGCAGTACTTC. It is translated as CASSEWHSGYEQYF.

The V call is TRBV7-3, the J call TRBJ2-1; no clear D. This CDR3 is 16 amino acids long. V was clipped by 2 bases and J by 0 bases, with 11 bases between them. The germline V gene has CDR1 SGHTA and CDR2 FQGTGA. The CDR3 DNA sequence: TGTGCCAGCAGCTTAGATCCCGGTAGCTCCTACAATGAGCAGTTCTTC. As protein: CASSLDPGSSYNEQFF.

The rearrangement uses TRBV7-2 and TRBJ2-7; D is possibly TRBD1 (5 bases). The CDR3 is 14 residues long. Germline V lookup: CDR1 SGHTA, CDR2 FQGNSA. V lost 2 bases and J lost 0, with 8 bases in between. Here the CDR3 reads CASSLSRVSYEQYF. CDR3 DNA sequence: TGTGCCAGCAGCTTAAGCAGGGTCTCCTACGAGCAGTACTTC.

Points on this clone: Compared with germline, one end of the junction differs, possibly owing to a read error. The J gene is TRBJ2-7, the V gene TRBV11-3, with D unclear. Germline CDR1 reads SGHNT; CDR2 reads YENEEA. This CDR3 contains 10 residues. The DNA of the CDR3 is TGTGCCAGCAGCTTAGGTATCAGAAACTTC. It encodes CASSLGIRNF.

This clone was counted a few times. The gene calls are TRBV10-1 and TRBJ2-3, with D unclear. This CDR3 has 13 amino acids. V lost 5 bases and J 2 bases, leaving 8 bases between the germline ends. Germline values: CDR1 WNHNN, CDR2 SYGVQD (reference sequence). The DNA for the CDR3 is TGCGCCAGCAGTCGAGGTATCACAGATACGCAGTATTTT. Residues: CASSRGITDTQYF.

A note on this clone: The conserved phenylalanine or tryptophan is not found at the CDR3 terminus, so this likely reflects a read error. Because the CDR3's place on the DNA is in doubt, the DNA is left out and the CDR3 is given as listed by TCRdb. V usage is TRBV21-1 and J usage is TRBJ2-4; the table's D call, TRBD1, was not checked against the DNA. TRBV21-1 is noted as a pseudogene. The CDR3 is 12 amino acids long, termini counted. Here the CDR3 reads CASSKDSFNIRV.

The chain recombines TRBV5-8 with TRBJ1-6, with 8 bases lining up with TRBD1. Germline CDR1 and CDR2: SGHTS and YDEGEE. V lost 3 bases to trimming and J lost 5 bases; unmatched junction nucleotides: 7. There are 16 residues in the CDR3. The CDR3 loop is CASSSWTGSNNSPLHF. The DNA for the CDR3 is TGTGCCAGCAGCTCCTGGACAGGGAGCAATAATTCACCCCTCCACTTT.

The genes are TRBV29-1 and TRBJ1-2, with D possibly matching TRBD1 (6 bases). CDR1 and CDR2 (germline): SQVTM, ANQGSEA. Between the trimmed V and J ends, which lost 6 bases and 6 bases, there was a span of 14 bases. This CDR3 comprises 12 residues. The CDR3 DNA reads TGCAGCGTGGCCCAAGGGGGAAATGGCTACACCTTC. It codes for CSVAQGGNGYTF.

V usage is TRBV6-5 and J usage is TRBJ2-7, with 11 bases lining up with TRBD2. The germline V gene has CDR1 MNHEY and CDR2 SVGAGI. There are 15 residues in the CDR3. The V segment lost 6 bases and the J segment 2 bases; nucleotides outside the gene matches: 6. In DNA form, the CDR3 reads TGTGCCAGCAGCTTTCTAGCGGGGGGTACCTACGAGCAGTACTTC. Amino acids: CASSFLAGGTYEQYF.

The chain uses TRBV27 and TRBJ2-5; TRBD2 agrees at 7 bases. Germline CDR1 and CDR2: MNHEY and SMNVEV (reference sequence). V gave up 3 bases and J gave up 3 bases; unmatched junction bases: 4. CDR3 size: 14 residues. CDR3 nucleotides: TGTGCCAGCAGTTTTCAGCGGGGAAAAGAGACCCAGTACTTC. Encoded protein: CASSFQRGKETQYF.

This chain connects TRBV7-9 to TRBJ2-7; D not certain. CDR1 is SEHNR and CDR2 is FQNEAQ in the germline V gene (reference sequence). The CDR3 is 12 amino acids. Between the trimmed V and J ends, which lost 5 bases and 4 bases, there was a span of 9 bases. The CDR3 reads CASSGDQYEQYF. CDR3 nucleotide sequence: TGTGCCAGCAGCGGAGACCAGTACGAGCAGTACTTC.